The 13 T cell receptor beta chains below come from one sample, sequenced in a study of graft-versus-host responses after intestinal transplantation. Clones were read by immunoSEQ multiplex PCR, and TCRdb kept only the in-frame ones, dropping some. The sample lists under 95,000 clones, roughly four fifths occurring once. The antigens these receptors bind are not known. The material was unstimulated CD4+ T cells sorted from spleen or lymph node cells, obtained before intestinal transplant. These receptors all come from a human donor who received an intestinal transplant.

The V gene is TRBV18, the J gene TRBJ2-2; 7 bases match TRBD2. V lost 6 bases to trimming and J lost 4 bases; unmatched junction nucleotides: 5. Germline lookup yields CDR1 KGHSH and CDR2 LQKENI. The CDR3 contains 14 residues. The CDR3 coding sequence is TGTGCCAGCTCGTCGACTAGCCCCACCGGGGAGCTGTTTTTT. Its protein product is CASSSTSPTGELFF.

The CDR3 DNA sequence: TGCGCCAGCAGGCCGACTAGCGGGATTATAGATACGCAGTATTTT. The encoded protein is CASRPTSGIIDTQYF. The genes are TRBV5-1 and TRBJ2-3; TRBD2 matches at 11 bases. The V gene's germline CDR1 is SGHRS and CDR2 YFSETQ. V lost 5 bases to trimming and J lost 5 bases; unmatched junction nucleotides: 7. The CDR3 spans 15 residues.

CDR3 region: CSAARGSEQYF. DNA of the CDR3: TGCAGTGCTGCCCGGGGGAGCGAGCAGTACTTC. The rearrangement uses TRBV20-1 and TRBJ2-7, with D possibly matching TRBD2 (6 bases). CDR1 and CDR2 (germline): DFQATT, SNEGSKA (reference sequence). The germline V and J ends were trimmed by 5 bases and 6 bases, with 11 bases remaining between them. The CDR3 is 11 amino acids.

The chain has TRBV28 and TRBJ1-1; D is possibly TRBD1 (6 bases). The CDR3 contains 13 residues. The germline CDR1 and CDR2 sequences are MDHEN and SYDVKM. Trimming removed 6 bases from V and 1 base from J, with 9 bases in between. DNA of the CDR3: TGTGCCAGCAGCATGACAGGGAACACTGAAGCTTTCTTT. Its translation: CASSMTGNTEAFF.

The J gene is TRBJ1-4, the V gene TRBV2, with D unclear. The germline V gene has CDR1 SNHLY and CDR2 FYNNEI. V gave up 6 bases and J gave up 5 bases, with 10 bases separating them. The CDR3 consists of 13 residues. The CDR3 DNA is TGTGCCAGCAGCCGCGGCCCGAATGAAAAACTGTTTTTT. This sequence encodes CASSRGPNEKLFF.

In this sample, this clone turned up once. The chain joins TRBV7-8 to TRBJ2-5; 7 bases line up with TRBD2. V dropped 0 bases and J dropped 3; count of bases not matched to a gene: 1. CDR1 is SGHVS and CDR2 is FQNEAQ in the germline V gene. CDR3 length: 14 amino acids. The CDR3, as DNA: TGTGCCAGCAGCTTAGCGGGAGGGGAAGAGACCCAGTACTTC. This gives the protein CASSLAGGEETQYF.

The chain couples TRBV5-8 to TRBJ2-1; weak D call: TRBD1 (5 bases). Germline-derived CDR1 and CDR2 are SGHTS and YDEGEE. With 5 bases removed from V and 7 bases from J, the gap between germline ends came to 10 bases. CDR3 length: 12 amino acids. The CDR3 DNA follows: TGTGCCAGCAGGATGGGGCGGAATGAGCAGTTCTTC. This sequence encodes CASRMGRNEQFF.

CDR3 bases: TGTGCCAGCAGACCGACAGTTCTCTATGGCTACACCTTC. Protein product: CASRPTVLYGYTF. The rearrangement uses TRBV28 and TRBJ1-2; weak D call: TRBD1 (5 bases). Germline CDR1 reads MDHEN; CDR2 reads SYDVKM. The CDR3 sequence is 13 residues long. V shed 6 bases and J shed 4 bases, with 12 bases lying between them.

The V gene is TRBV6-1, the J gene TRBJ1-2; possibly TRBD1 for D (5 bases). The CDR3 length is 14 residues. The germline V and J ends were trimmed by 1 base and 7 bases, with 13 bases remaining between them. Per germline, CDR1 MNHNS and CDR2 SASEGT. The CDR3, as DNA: TGTGCCAGCAGTGAAGGAGGTGCGGGGGGTGGCTACACCTTC. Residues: CASSEGGAGGGYTF.

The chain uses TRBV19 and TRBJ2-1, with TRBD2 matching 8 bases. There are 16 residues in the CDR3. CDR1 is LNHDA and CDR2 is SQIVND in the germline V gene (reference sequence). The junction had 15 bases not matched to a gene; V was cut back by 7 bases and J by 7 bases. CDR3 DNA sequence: TGTGCCAGTACCCCTGCGACGGGAGGGTTGGGGAATGAGCAGTTCTTC. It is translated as CASTPATGGLGNEQFF.

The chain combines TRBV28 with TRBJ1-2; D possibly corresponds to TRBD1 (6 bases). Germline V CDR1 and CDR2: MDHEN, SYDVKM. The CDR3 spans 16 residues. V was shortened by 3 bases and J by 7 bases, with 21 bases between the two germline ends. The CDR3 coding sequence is TGTGCCAGCAGTTTTGTCGGACACACTCTAGGGGGTGGCTACACCTTC. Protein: CASSFVGHTLGGGYTF.

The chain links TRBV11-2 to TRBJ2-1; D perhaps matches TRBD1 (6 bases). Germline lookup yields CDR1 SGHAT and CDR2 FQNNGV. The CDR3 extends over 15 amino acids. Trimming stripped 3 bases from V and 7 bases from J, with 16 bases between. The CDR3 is CASSFNGQLGNEQFF. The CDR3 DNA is TGTGCCAGCAGCTTTAATGGACAGTTAGGGAATGAGCAGTTCTTC.

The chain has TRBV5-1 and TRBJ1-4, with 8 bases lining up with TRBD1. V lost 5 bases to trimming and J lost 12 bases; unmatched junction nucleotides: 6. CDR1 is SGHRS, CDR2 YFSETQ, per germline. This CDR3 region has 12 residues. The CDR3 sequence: CASREPTGELFF. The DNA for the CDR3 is TGCGCCAGCAGGGAACCGACAGGGGAACTGTTTTTT.